A selection of T cell receptor beta chains follows, all from one sample in a study of T cell changes during pregnancy in multiple sclerosis. Only in-frame clones appear in the TCRdb table, and some are missing; sequencing was by immunoSEQ multiplex PCR. The table shows tens of thousands of clones, with 90% to 95% occurring only once. The sample in question was CD4+ T cells from peripheral blood mononuclear cells, obtained before pregnancy. The receptors originated from a female donor with multiple sclerosis, enrolled in a pregnancy study. CDR3s include the opening cysteine and the closing phenylalanine or tryptophan. D genes are given only for firm matches. Expanded clones are given a class, and other clones once, few, many or no size at all.

clone size: NA
J gene: TRBJ2-1
V gene: TRBV6-5
D gene: TRBD2
CDR3 DNA: TGTGCCACGCCCCTTAGTTGCGGGAGCTCAAATGAGCAGTTCTTC
CDR3 protein: CATPLSCGSSNEQFF

clone size: NA
J gene: TRBJ2-7
V gene: TRBV7-9
D gene: NA
CDR3 DNA: TGTGCCAGCAGCTCCTCGACAGGGACTTACGAGCAGTACTTC
CDR3 protein: CASSSSTGTYEQYF

clone size: once
J gene: TRBJ2-2
V gene: TRBV6-1
D gene: NA
CDR3 DNA: TGTGCCAGCAGTGTGGGAGTTATTGCCGGGGAGCTGTTTTTT
CDR3 protein: CASSVGVIAGELFF

clone size: once
J gene: TRBJ1-1
V gene: TRBV28
D gene: TRBD1
CDR3 DNA: TGTGCCAGCAGTTTATGGAGGACAGGGGCTGAAGCTTTCTTT
CDR3 protein: CASSLWRTGAEAFF

clone size: once
J gene: TRBJ1-1
V gene: TRBV10-2
D gene: TRBD1
CDR3 DNA: TGCGCCAGCAGGAGGGGGCCGGGGGTCACTGAAGCTTTCTTT
CDR3 protein: CASRRGPGVTEAFF

clone size: many
J gene: TRBJ1-1
V gene: TRBV28
D gene: NA
CDR3 DNA: TGTGCCAGCAGGGGCAGGCCAGAAGCTTTCTTT
CDR3 protein: CASRGRPEAFF

clone size: NA
J gene: TRBJ2-1
V gene: TRBV19
D gene: NA
CDR3 DNA: TGTGCCAGTAGTATAGGTCAGGGATCCTACAATGAGCAGTTCTTC
CDR3 protein: CASSIGQGSYNEQFF

clone size: NA
J gene: TRBJ2-7
V gene: TRBV30
D gene: NA
CDR3 DNA: TGTGCCTGGAATGGGACGGGAGTGAGGACCTACGAGCAGTACTTC
CDR3 protein: CAWNGTGVRTYEQYF

clone size: NA
J gene: TRBJ1-4
V gene: TRBV6-5
D gene: TRBD1
CDR3 DNA: TGTGCCAGCTCCAGGGGGGATCTTAATGAAAAACTGTTTTTT
CDR3 protein: CASSRGDLNEKLFF

clone size: NA
J gene: TRBJ2-3
V gene: TRBV30
D gene: NA
CDR3 DNA: TGTGCCTGGGGTACTCAGGGAACAGATACGCAGTATTTT
CDR3 protein: CAWGTQGTDTQYF

clone size: NA
J gene: TRBJ2-2
V gene: TRBV5-1
D gene: TRBD2
CDR3 DNA: TGCGCCAGCAGTTTTAGCGGGGCGAACACCGGGGAGCTGTTTTTT
CDR3 protein: CASSFSGANTGELFF

clone size: NA
J gene: TRBJ1-6
V gene: TRBV30
D gene: TRBD1
CDR3 DNA: TGTGCCTGGAGTTTAACAGGGGTCGGATCACCCCTCCACTTT
CDR3 protein: CAWSLTGVGSPLHF

clone size: NA
J gene: TRBJ1-2
V gene: TRBV9
D gene: NA
CDR3 DNA: TGTGCCAGCAGCCCCCGGGGGGAGGGTAACTATGGCTACACCTTC
CDR3 protein: CASSPRGEGNYGYTF

clone size: NA
J gene: TRBJ2-1
V gene: TRBV7-8
D gene: TRBD2
CDR3 DNA: TGTGCCAGCAGCTTAGGACTAGCCGACTACAATGAGCAGTTCTTC
CDR3 protein: CASSLGLADYNEQFF

clone size: NA
J gene: TRBJ2-7
V gene: TRBV7-9
D gene: TRBD2
CDR3 DNA: TGTGCCAGCAGCTTAAGACTAGCGGGATCCAGGGGTAGTCGCGAGCAGTACTTC
CDR3 protein: CASSLRLAGSRGSREQYF

clone size: NA
J gene: TRBJ2-5
V gene: TRBV15
D gene: TRBD2
CDR3 DNA: TGTGCCACCAGCCAACTAGCGGTCCAAGAGACCCAGTACTTC
CDR3 protein: CATSQLAVQETQYF

clone size: once
J gene: TRBJ2-1
V gene: TRBV30
D gene: TRBD1
CDR3 DNA: TGTGCCTGGAGTGTTGGACAGGCCACGGGGAATGAGCAGTTCTTC
CDR3 protein: CAWSVGQATGNEQFF

clone size: NA
J gene: TRBJ2-2
V gene: TRBV12-1
D gene: NA
CDR3 DNA: TGTGCCAGCAGCTTCTTCCAGCGGGGGGGTTCCGGGGAGCTGTTTTTT
CDR3 protein: CASSFFQRGGSGELFF

clone size: once
J gene: TRBJ2-2
V gene: TRBV7-2
D gene: NA
CDR3 DNA: TGTGCCAGCAGGCAATTTACAGGGCCCACCGGGGAGCTGTTTTTT
CDR3 protein: CASRQFTGPTGELFF

clone size: NA
J gene: TRBJ1-5
V gene: TRBV5-1
D gene: NA
CDR3 DNA: TGCGCCAGCAGCCCCCGGGGGGGCGCGCAGCCCCAGCATTTT
CDR3 protein: CASSPRGGAQPQHF

clone size: NA
J gene: TRBJ1-1
V gene: TRBV11-3
D gene: NA
CDR3 DNA: TGTGCCAGCAGCTTAGATTCGGCAGGCCGTGAAGCTTTCTTT
CDR3 protein: CASSLDSAGREAFF

clone size: once
J gene: TRBJ1-1
V gene: TRBV11-2
D gene: NA
CDR3 DNA: TGTGCCAGCAGCTTGACAACTGAAGCTTTCTTT
CDR3 protein: CASSLTTEAFF

clone size: NA
J gene: TRBJ2-3
V gene: TRBV19
D gene: NA
CDR3 DNA: TGTGCCAGTAGTGACAGAAAAGATACGCAGTATTTT
CDR3 protein: CASSDRKDTQYF